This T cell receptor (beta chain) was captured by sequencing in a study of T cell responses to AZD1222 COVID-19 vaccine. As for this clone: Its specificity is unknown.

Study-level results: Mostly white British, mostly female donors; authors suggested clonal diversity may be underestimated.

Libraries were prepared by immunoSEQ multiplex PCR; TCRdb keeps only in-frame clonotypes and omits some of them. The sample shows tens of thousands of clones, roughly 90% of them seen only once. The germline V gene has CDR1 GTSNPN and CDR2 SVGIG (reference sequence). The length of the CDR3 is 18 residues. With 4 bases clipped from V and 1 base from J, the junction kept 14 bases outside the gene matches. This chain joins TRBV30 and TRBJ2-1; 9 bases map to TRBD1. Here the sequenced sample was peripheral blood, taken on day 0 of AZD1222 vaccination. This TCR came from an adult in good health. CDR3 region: CAWKGHRSTGGSYNEQFF. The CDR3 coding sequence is TGTGCCTGGAAGGGTCATCGGTCGACAGGGGGGTCCTACAATGAGCAGTTCTTC. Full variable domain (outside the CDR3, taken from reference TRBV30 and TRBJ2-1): SQTIHQWPATLVQPVGSPLSLECTVEGTSNPNLYWYRQAAGRGLQLLFYSVGIGQISSEVPQNLSASRPQDRQFILSSKKLLLSDSGFYLCAWKGHRSTGGSYNEQFFGPGTRLTVL.